Sequencing of this TCR beta chain was carried out in a study of Graves' ophthalmopathy and Graves' hyperthyroidism. General study findings and limits: Sensitivity reached 87.88% and specificity around 81% for a 13-signature model separating ophthalmopathy from stable hyperthyroidism.

The ends were cut back, 4 bases at V and 0 bases at J, with 12 bases in the middle. Germline CDR1 is LGHDT and CDR2 is YNNKEL (reference sequence). The length of the CDR3 is 16 residues. As for this clonotype: As yet, its antigen is unknown.

From RNA, the CDR3 regions of TCR beta chains were amplified and sequenced. Second-round multiplex PCR came after a first-round RT-PCR that employed HTBI primers. MiXCR was run by TCRdb on the multiplex PCR reads, yielding one entry per CDR3 protein. In the table there are roughly 500,000 distinct CDR3 sequences, under 15% of which are singletons. The rearrangement links TRBV3-1 to TRBJ2-2; D unclear. This clonotype was obtained from a woman aged 30 to 39 with Graves' ophthalmopathy. Source material: blood. The CDR3 DNA sequence: TGTGCCAGCAGCCGTAGGCTACCGACGAACACCGGGGAGCTGTTTTTT. Amino acid sequence: CASSRRLPTNTGELFF.